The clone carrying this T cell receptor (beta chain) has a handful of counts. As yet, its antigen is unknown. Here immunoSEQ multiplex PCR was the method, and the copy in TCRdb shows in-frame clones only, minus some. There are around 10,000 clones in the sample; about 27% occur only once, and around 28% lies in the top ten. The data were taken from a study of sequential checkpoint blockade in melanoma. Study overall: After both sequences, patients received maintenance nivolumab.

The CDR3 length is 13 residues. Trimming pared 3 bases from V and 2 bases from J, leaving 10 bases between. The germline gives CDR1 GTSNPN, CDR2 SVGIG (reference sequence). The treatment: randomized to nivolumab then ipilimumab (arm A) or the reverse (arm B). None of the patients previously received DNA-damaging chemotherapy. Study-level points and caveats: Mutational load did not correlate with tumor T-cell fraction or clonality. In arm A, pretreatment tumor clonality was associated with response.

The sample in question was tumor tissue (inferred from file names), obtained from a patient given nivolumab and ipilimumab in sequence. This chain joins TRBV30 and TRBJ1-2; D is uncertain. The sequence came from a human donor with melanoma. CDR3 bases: TGTGCCTGGAGCACACATCGAAACTATGGCTACACCTTC. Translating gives CAWSTHRNYGYTF.